These 8 T cell receptor beta chains were sequenced from one sample in a study of T cell repertoires in cytomegalovirus infection. TCRdb processed the reads anew with MiXCR; each CDR3 protein has one entry. The table records about 300,000 distinct CDR3 sequences, about a tenth of them present only once. Sequencing was carried out using PBMCs. Source of these receptors: a human donor in good health (CMV status not recorded). Some clones in this sample may be carry-over from other donors' samples.

This clonotype has ten or more counts. This chain joins TRBV5-1 and TRBJ2-7; possibly TRBD1 for D (5 bases). V lost 6 bases and J 2 bases, leaving 9 bases between the germline ends. Germline lookup yields CDR1 SGHRS and CDR2 YFSETQ. The CDR3 covers 12 residues. The CDR3 bases are TGCGCCAGCACCACGGACACCTACGAGCAGTACTTC. It encodes CASTTDTYEQYF.

In its sample, this clonotype was seen many times. The rearrangement uses TRBV5-1 and TRBJ2-5, with 8 positions matching TRBD2. CDR3 length: 16 amino acids. Losses at the gene ends were 6 bases for V and 1 base for J; bases not matched to a gene: 11. Germline assignment: CDR1 SGHRS and CDR2 YFSETQ. CDR3 nucleotide sequence: TGCGCCAGCACGGAACGGGGGGGTTGGGGCCAAGAGACCCAGTACTTC. Translation: CASTERGGWGQETQYF.

This clonotype has just a few counts. The V gene is TRBV10-1, the J gene TRBJ1-1; possible D gene TRBD1, 5 bases. V shed 3 bases and J shed 2 bases, with 7 bases lying between them. This CDR3 contains 13 residues. CDR1 and CDR2 from the germline V gene are WNHNN and SYGVQD (reference sequence). This CDR3 is CASSDRDNTEAFF. In DNA, the CDR3 is TGCGCCAGCAGTGACCGGGACAACACTGAAGCTTTCTTT.

This clonotype occurred many times. The chain joins TRBV7-8 to TRBJ2-1, with 9 bases identical to TRBD2. J was trimmed by 4 bases and V by 1 base; bases with no gene match: 5. CDR1 and CDR2 from the germline V gene are SGHVS and FQNEAQ. The CDR3 loop spans 16 amino acids. The CDR3 region is CASSLVSLAGYNEQFF. DNA of the CDR3: TGTGCCAGCAGCTTAGTGAGTCTAGCGGGATACAATGAGCAGTTCTTC.

This clonotype has only a few counts. The rearrangement joins TRBV29-1 to TRBJ1-2; D is possibly TRBD1 (6 bases). Germline CDR1 reads SQVTM; CDR2 reads ANQGSEA. The V end lost 0 bases, the J end lost 4 bases, and 9 bases lay between the germline ends. This CDR3 region has 13 residues. The CDR3 DNA is TGCAGCGTTGAAGATGAACAGGGCTATGGCTACACCTTC. Its protein product is CSVEDEQGYGYTF.

This clonotype was recorded many times. The chain links TRBV19 to TRBJ1-5; possible D gene TRBD1, 5 bases. Germline V gene sequence: CDR1 LNHDA, CDR2 SQIVND (reference sequence). V lost 1 base and J lost 4, with 17 bases in between. This CDR3 contains 17 residues. CDR3 sequence: CASSIGIRPWGNQPQHF. CDR3 bases: TGTGCCAGTAGTATAGGGATTCGGCCGTGGGGGAATCAGCCCCAGCATTTT.

Concerning this clonotype itself: One base away lies a much larger clone, so this may be a sequencing read error. The V call is TRBV4-1, the J call TRBJ2-1, with TRBD2 as a possible D gene (7 bases). Germline values: CDR1 MGHRA, CDR2 YSYEKL. V gave up 1 base and J gave up 7 bases, with 17 bases separating them. This CDR3 is 16 amino acids long. Written as DNA, the CDR3 is TGCGCCAGCAGCCAAGCAACGGGGGGCCACCGGAATGAGCAGTTCTTC. Its translation is CASSQATGGHRNEQFF.

At least ten counts were recorded for this clonotype. V is TRBV19 and J is TRBJ1-1; D is undetermined. Germline CDR1 reads LNHDA; CDR2 reads SQIVND (reference sequence). CDR3 length equals 14 residues. V gave up 3 bases and J gave up 2 bases, with 10 bases separating them. The CDR3 loop is CASSILGPNTEAFF. The CDR3 DNA sequence: TGTGCCAGTAGTATCCTCGGGCCAAACACTGAAGCTTTCTTT.